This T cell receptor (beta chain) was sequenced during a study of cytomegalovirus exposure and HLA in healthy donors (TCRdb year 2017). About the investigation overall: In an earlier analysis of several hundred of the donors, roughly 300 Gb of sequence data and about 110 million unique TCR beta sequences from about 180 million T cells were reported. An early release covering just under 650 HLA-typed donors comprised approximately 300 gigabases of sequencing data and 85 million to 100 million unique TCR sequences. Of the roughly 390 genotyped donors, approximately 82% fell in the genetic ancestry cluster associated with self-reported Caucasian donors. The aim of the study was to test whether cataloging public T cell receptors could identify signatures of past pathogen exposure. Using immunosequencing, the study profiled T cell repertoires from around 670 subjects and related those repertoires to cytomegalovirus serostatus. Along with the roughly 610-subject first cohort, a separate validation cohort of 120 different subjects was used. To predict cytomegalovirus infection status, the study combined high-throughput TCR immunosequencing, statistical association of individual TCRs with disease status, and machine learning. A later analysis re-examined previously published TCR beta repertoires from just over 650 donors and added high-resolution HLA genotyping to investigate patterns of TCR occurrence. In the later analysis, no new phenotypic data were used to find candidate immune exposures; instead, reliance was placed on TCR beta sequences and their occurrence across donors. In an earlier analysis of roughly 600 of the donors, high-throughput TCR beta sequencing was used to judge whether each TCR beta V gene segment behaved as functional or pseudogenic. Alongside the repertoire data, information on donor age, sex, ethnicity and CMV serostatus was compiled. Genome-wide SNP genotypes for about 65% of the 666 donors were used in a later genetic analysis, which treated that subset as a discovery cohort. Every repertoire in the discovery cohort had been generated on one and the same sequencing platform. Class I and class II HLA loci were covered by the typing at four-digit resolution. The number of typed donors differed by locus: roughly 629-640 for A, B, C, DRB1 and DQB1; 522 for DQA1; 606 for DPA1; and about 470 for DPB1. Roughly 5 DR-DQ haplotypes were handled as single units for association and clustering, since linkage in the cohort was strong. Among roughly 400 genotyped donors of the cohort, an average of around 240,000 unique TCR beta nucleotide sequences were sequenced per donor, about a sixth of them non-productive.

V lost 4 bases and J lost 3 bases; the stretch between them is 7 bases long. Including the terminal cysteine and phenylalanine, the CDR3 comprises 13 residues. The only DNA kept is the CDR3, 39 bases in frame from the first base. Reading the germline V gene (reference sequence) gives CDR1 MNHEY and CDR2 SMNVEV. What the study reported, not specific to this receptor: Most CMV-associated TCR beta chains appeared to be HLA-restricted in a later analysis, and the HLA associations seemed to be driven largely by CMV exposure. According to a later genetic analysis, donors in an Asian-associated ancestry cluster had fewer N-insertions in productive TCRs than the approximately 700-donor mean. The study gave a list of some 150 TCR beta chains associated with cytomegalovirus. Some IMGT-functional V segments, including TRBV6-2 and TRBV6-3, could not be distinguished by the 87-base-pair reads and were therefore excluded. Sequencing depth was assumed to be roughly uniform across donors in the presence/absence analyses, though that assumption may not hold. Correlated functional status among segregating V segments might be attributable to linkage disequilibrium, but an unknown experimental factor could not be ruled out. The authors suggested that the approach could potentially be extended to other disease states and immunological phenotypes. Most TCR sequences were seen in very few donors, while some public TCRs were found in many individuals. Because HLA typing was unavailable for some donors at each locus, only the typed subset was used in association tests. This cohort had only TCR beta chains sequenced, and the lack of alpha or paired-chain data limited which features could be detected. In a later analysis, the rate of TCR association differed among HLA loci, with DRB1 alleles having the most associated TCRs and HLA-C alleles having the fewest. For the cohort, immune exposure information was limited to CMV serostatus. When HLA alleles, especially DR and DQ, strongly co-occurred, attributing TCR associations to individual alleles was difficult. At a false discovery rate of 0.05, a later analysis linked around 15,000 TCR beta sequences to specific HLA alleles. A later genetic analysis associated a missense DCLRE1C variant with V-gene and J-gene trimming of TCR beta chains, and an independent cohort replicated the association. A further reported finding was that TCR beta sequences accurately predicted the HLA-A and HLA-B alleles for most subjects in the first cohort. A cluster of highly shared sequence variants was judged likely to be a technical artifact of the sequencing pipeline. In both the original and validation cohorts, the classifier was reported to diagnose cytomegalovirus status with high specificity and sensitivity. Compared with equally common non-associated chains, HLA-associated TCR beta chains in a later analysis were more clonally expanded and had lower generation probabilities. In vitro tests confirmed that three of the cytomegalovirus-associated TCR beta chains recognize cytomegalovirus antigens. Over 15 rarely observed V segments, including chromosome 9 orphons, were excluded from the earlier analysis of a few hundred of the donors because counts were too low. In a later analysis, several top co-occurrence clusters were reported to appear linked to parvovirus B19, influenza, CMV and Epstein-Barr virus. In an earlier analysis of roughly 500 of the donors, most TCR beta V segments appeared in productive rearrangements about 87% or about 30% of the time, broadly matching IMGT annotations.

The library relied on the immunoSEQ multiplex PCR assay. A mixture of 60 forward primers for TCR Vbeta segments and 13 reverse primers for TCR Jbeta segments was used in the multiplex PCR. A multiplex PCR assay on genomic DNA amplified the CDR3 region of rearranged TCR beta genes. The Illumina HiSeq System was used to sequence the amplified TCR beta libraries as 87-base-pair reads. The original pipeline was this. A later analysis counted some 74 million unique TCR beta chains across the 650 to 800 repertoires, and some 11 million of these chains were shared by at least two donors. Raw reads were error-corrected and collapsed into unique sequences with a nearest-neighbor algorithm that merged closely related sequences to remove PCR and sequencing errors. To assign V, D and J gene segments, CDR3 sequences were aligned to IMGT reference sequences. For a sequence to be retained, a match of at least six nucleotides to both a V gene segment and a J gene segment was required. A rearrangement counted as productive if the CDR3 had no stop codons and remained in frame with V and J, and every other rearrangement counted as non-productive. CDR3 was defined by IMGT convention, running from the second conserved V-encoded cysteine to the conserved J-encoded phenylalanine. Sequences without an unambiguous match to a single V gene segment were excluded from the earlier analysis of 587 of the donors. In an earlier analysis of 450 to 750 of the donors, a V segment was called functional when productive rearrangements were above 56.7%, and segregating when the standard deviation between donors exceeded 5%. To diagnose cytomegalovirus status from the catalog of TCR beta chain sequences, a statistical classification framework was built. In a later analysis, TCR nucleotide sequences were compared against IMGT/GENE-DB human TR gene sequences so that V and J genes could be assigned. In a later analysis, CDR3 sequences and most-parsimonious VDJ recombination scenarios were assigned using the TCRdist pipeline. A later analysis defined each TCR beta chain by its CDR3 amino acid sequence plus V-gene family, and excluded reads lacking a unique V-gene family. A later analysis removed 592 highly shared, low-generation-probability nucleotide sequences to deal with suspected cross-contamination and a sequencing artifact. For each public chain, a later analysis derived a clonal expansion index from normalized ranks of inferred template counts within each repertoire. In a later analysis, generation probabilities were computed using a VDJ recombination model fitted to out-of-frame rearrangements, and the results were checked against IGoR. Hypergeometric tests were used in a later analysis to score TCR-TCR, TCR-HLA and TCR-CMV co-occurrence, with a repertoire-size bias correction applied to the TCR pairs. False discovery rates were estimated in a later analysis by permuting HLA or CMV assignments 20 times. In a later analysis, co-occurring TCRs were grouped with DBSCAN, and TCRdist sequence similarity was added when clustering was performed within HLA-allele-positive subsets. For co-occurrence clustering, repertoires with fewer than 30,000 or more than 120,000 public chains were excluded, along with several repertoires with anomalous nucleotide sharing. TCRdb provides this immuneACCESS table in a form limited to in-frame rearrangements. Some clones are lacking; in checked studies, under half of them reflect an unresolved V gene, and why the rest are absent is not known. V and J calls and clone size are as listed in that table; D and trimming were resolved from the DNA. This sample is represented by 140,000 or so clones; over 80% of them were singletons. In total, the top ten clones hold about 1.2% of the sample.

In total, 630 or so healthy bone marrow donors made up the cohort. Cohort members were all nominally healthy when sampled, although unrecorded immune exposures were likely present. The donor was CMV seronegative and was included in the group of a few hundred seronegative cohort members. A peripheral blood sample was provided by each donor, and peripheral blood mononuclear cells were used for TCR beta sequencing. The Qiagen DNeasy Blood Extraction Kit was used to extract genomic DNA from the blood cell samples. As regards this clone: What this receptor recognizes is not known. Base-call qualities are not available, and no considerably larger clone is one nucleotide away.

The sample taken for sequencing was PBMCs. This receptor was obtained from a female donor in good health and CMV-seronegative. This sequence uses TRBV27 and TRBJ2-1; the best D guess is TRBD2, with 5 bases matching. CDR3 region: CASSYGLYNEQFF. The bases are TGTGCCAGCAGTTACGGACTCTACAATGAGCAGTTCTTC.